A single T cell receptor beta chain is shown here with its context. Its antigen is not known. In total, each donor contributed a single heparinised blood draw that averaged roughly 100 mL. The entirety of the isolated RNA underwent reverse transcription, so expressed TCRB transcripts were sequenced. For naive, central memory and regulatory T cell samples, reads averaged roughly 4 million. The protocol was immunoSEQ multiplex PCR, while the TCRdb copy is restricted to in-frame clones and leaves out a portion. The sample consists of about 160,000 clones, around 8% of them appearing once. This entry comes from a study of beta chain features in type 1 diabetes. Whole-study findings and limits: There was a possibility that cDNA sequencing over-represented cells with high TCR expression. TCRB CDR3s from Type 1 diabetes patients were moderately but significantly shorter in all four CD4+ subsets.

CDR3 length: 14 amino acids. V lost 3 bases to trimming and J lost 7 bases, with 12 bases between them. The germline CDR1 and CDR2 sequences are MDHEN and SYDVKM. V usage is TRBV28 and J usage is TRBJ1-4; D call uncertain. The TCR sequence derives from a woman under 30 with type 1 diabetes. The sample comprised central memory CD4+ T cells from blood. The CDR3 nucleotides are TGTGCCAGCAGTTTGTCGTCAGGTAGTGAAAAACTGTTTTTT. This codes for CASSLSSGSEKLFF.